Listed below are T cell receptor beta chains from one sample, sequenced in a study of blood T cell repertoires in COVID-19. The method was immunoSEQ multiplex PCR; TCRdb's version includes in-frame clones alone and lacks a portion of them. This table has 250,000 to 300,000 clones, roughly 90% appearing once. The source material was PBMCs or T cells enriched from blood (not recorded which). These receptors were taken from a middle-aged woman with acute COVID-19. CDR3s include the opening cysteine and the closing phenylalanine or tryptophan. The order of the fields is CDR3 protein, CDR3 DNA, clone size, D gene, J gene, V gene. A D gene is named only where the DNA matches it firmly. Rows may omit the clone size; those that give it use once, few, many or a size class.

CDR3 protein: CASSLRDKISYEQYF; CDR3 DNA: TGTGCCAGCAGCCTACGGGACAAGATATCCTACGAGCAGTACTTC; clone size: .; D gene: .; J gene: TRBJ2-7; V gene: TRBV6-5
CDR3 protein: CATSIESDTQYF; CDR3 DNA: TGTGCCACCAGCATAGAGTCCGATACGCAGTATTTT; clone size: .; D gene: .; J gene: TRBJ2-3; V gene: TRBV10-3
CDR3 protein: CASSINAVNQPQHF; CDR3 DNA: TGTGCCAGTAGTATTAATGCGGTAAATCAGCCCCAGCATTTT; clone size: .; D gene: .; J gene: TRBJ1-5; V gene: TRBV19
CDR3 protein: CASSRDGTGYGYTF; CDR3 DNA: TGTGCCAGCAGCCGGGACGGGACTGGGTATGGCTACACCTTC; clone size: .; D gene: .; J gene: TRBJ1-2; V gene: TRBV2
CDR3 protein: CASSPAGLTKAFF; CDR3 DNA: TGTGCCAGCAGCCCGGCGGGGTTAACCAAAGCTTTCTTT; clone size: .; D gene: .; J gene: TRBJ1-1; V gene: TRBV14
CDR3 protein: CASSRLLAGNNEQFF; CDR3 DNA: TGTGCCAGCAGTCGGTTGCTAGCGGGGAACAATGAGCAGTTCTTC; clone size: .; D gene: TRBD2; J gene: TRBJ2-1; V gene: TRBV2
CDR3 protein: CASSPGVYEQYF; CDR3 DNA: TGTGCCAGCAGCCCAGGGGTCTACGAGCAGTACTTC; clone size: once; D gene: .; J gene: TRBJ2-7; V gene: TRBV6-5
CDR3 protein: CASSQVDGGDYNEQFF; CDR3 DNA: TGTGCCAGCAGCCAAGTCGACGGGGGGGACTACAATGAGCAGTTCTTC; clone size: .; D gene: TRBD2; J gene: TRBJ2-1; V gene: TRBV4-2
CDR3 protein: CASSLGRGRLWEKLFF; CDR3 DNA: TGTGCCAGCAGTTTGGGCAGGGGGCGCCTATGGGAAAAACTGTTTTTT; clone size: .; D gene: TRBD1; J gene: TRBJ1-4; V gene: TRBV27
CDR3 protein: CASSLYAGSVSPLHF; CDR3 DNA: TGTGCCAGCAGTTTATACGCAGGGTCTGTTTCACCCCTCCACTTT; clone size: .; D gene: .; J gene: TRBJ1-6; V gene: TRBV28
CDR3 protein: CASSPRRRVGEKLFF; CDR3 DNA: TGTGCCAGCAGCCCTAGGAGGCGAGTGGGTGAAAAACTGTTTTTT; clone size: .; D gene: .; J gene: TRBJ1-4; V gene: TRBV7-9
CDR3 protein: CASSVGMRGGANTGELFF; CDR3 DNA: TGTGCCAGCAGCGTAGGAATGCGCGGGGGGGCGAACACCGGGGAGCTGTTTTTT; clone size: .; D gene: TRBD2; J gene: TRBJ2-2; V gene: TRBV9
CDR3 protein: CASSPSGGKGYTF; CDR3 DNA: TGTGCCAGCAGCCCTTCTGGGGGGAAAGGCTACACCTTC; clone size: .; D gene: .; J gene: TRBJ1-2; V gene: TRBV3-1/TRBV3-2
CDR3 protein: CASSFGGGVETQYF; CDR3 DNA: TGCGCCAGCAGCTTTGGCGGGGGGGTCGAGACCCAGTACTTC; clone size: .; D gene: TRBD2; J gene: TRBJ2-5; V gene: TRBV5-1
CDR3 protein: CASSQGGRGGNTIYF; CDR3 DNA: TGCGCCAGCAGCCAAGGTGGCAGAGGGGGAAACACCATATATTTT; clone size: once; D gene: .; J gene: TRBJ1-3; V gene: TRBV4-1
CDR3 protein: CASSVDTGADYGYTF; CDR3 DNA: TGTGCCAGCAGCGTAGATACAGGGGCGGACTATGGCTACACCTTC; clone size: .; D gene: TRBD1; J gene: TRBJ1-2; V gene: TRBV11-2
CDR3 protein: CASSLGTGAETQYF; CDR3 DNA: TGCGCCAGCAGCCTCGGGACAGGGGCTGAGACCCAGTACTTC; clone size: .; D gene: TRBD1; J gene: TRBJ2-5; V gene: TRBV5-1
CDR3 protein: CASRTVALGSNQPQHF; CDR3 DNA: TGTGCCAGTAGAACCGTCGCCTTGGGCAGCAATCAGCCCCAGCATTTT; clone size: .; D gene: .; J gene: TRBJ1-5; V gene: TRBV19
CDR3 protein: CASSPRVGDRPYPGREAFF; CDR3 DNA: TGTGCCAGCAGCCCGAGGGTGGGGGACAGACCATACCCCGGTCGTGAAGCTTTCTTT; clone size: .; D gene: TRBD1; J gene: TRBJ1-1; V gene: TRBV7-9
CDR3 protein: CASGDAGTGGGEQYF; CDR3 DNA: TGTGCCAGCGGGGACGCCGGGACAGGGGGGGGCGAGCAGTACTTC; clone size: .; D gene: TRBD1; J gene: TRBJ2-7; V gene: TRBV6-5
CDR3 protein: CASSEGLAFSEQYF; CDR3 DNA: TGTGCCAGCAGCGAGGGACTAGCGTTTTCCGAGCAGTACTTC; clone size: .; D gene: TRBD2; J gene: TRBJ2-7; V gene: TRBV9
CDR3 protein: CASSHPGFPEQYF; CDR3 DNA: TGTGCCAGCAGCCACCCAGGGTTCCCCGAGCAGTACTTC; clone size: .; D gene: .; J gene: TRBJ2-7; V gene: TRBV11-2
CDR3 protein: CASSQDTSGTSYEQYF; CDR3 DNA: TGCGCCAGCAGCCAAGACACTAGCGGGACTTCCTACGAGCAGTACTTC; clone size: .; D gene: TRBD2; J gene: TRBJ2-7; V gene: TRBV4-3
CDR3 protein: CASSLRGDYGYTF; CDR3 DNA: TGTGCCAGCAGTTTAAGGGGCGACTATGGCTACACCTTC; clone size: few; D gene: .; J gene: TRBJ1-2; V gene: TRBV12-3/TRBV12-4
CDR3 protein: CATSDARTSLASYNEQFF; CDR3 DNA: TGTGCCACCAGTGACGCCCGGACTAGCCTTGCGTCCTACAATGAGCAGTTCTTC; clone size: .; D gene: TRBD2; J gene: TRBJ2-1; V gene: TRBV24-1
CDR3 protein: CASSLHRSTEAFF; CDR3 DNA: TGTGCCAGCAGCTTACACAGGAGCACTGAAGCTTTCTTT; clone size: .; D gene: .; J gene: TRBJ1-1; V gene: TRBV7-6
CDR3 protein: CASSQSGGNTGELFF; CDR3 DNA: TGTGCCAGCAGCCAATCTGGAGGAAACACCGGGGAGCTGTTTTTT; clone size: .; D gene: .; J gene: TRBJ2-2; V gene: TRBV16
CDR3 protein: CASSLVHQGDTQYF; CDR3 DNA: TGTGCCAGCAGCTTAGTCCACCAGGGAGATACGCAGTATTTT; clone size: .; D gene: .; J gene: TRBJ2-3; V gene: TRBV7-9
CDR3 protein: CASSLTTVRTDTQYF; CDR3 DNA: TGCGCCAGCAGCCTTACAACAGTACGCACAGATACGCAGTATTTT; clone size: .; D gene: .; J gene: TRBJ2-3; V gene: TRBV5-1
CDR3 protein: CASSPGTQGNEQFF; CDR3 DNA: TGTGCCAGCTCTCCGGGCACCCAGGGCAATGAGCAGTTCTTC; clone size: few; D gene: .; J gene: TRBJ2-1; V gene: TRBV18
CDR3 protein: CASSPQGGTHSYNEQFF; CDR3 DNA: TGTGCCAGCAGCCCGCAGGGCGGGACTCACTCCTACAATGAGCAGTTCTTC; clone size: .; D gene: .; J gene: TRBJ2-1; V gene: TRBV7-9
CDR3 protein: CASSTPSSNEQFF; CDR3 DNA: TGTGCCAGCAGCACTCCTAGCTCAAATGAGCAGTTCTTC; clone size: .; D gene: .; J gene: TRBJ2-1; V gene: TRBV7-9
CDR3 protein: CAWSPGQLAKNIQYF; CDR3 DNA: TGTGCCTGGAGTCCGGGACAGCTAGCCAAAAACATTCAGTACTTC; clone size: .; D gene: TRBD1; J gene: TRBJ2-4; V gene: TRBV30
CDR3 protein: CASSMFRGASTDTQYF; CDR3 DNA: TGTGCCAGTAGTATGTTTCGCGGGGCTAGCACAGATACGCAGTATTTT; clone size: few; D gene: .; J gene: TRBJ2-3; V gene: TRBV19
CDR3 protein: CASSFTGGNEKLFF; CDR3 DNA: TGCGCCAGCAGCTTCACAGGGGGCAATGAAAAACTGTTTTTT; clone size: .; D gene: TRBD1; J gene: TRBJ1-4; V gene: TRBV5-1
CDR3 protein: CARIIGLAAKYRYEQYF; CDR3 DNA: TGCGCCAGGATAATTGGACTAGCGGCTAAGTACCGCTACGAGCAGTACTTC; clone size: .; D gene: TRBD2; J gene: TRBJ2-7; V gene: TRBV10-1
CDR3 protein: CASSPKLNTEAFF; CDR3 DNA: TGTGCCAGCAGCCCCAAACTTAACACTGAAGCTTTCTTT; clone size: few; D gene: .; J gene: TRBJ1-1; V gene: TRBV5-6
CDR3 protein: CASNLGDRADYGYTF; CDR3 DNA: TGTGCCAGCAATCTTGGGGACAGGGCCGACTATGGCTACACCTTC; clone size: .; D gene: TRBD1; J gene: TRBJ1-2; V gene: TRBV9
CDR3 protein: CASSLGGTGGHEQYF; CDR3 DNA: TGTGCCAGCAGCTTAGGCGGGACAGGGGGCCACGAGCAGTACTTC; clone size: .; D gene: TRBD1; J gene: TRBJ2-7; V gene: TRBV13
CDR3 protein: CASSGAGQETQYF; CDR3 DNA: TGTGCCAGCAGTGGTGCAGGCCAAGAGACCCAGTACTTC; clone size: once; D gene: .; J gene: TRBJ2-5; V gene: TRBV25-1
CDR3 protein: CASSLELTSGRLSQYF; CDR3 DNA: TGTGCCAGCAGCTTGGAATTAACTAGCGGGAGACTGTCGCAGTATTTT; clone size: once; D gene: TRBD2; J gene: TRBJ2-3; V gene: TRBV5-4
CDR3 protein: CASSQGQGPTGNTIYF; CDR3 DNA: TGTGCCAGCAGCCAGGGACAGGGGCCGACTGGAAACACCATATATTTT; clone size: .; D gene: TRBD1; J gene: TRBJ1-3; V gene: TRBV4-2
CDR3 protein: CASSPREITNGYTF; CDR3 DNA: TGTGCCAGCTCACCGAGGGAAATTACTAATGGCTACACCTTC; clone size: .; D gene: .; J gene: TRBJ1-2; V gene: TRBV18
CDR3 protein: CATSGPGASYQPQHF; CDR3 DNA: TGTGCCACCAGTGGGCCAGGGGCCTCCTATCAGCCCCAGCATTTT; clone size: .; D gene: .; J gene: TRBJ1-5; V gene: TRBV24-1
CDR3 protein: CASSPLRTRGEAFF; CDR3 DNA: TGTGCCAGCAGCCCCCTAAGGACAAGAGGTGAAGCTTTCTTT; clone size: .; D gene: .; J gene: TRBJ1-1; V gene: TRBV7-2
CDR3 protein: CASSVGAQSYEQYF; CDR3 DNA: TGTGCCAGCAGTGTTGGAGCGCAGTCCTACGAGCAGTACTTC; clone size: .; D gene: .; J gene: TRBJ2-7; V gene: TRBV2
CDR3 protein: CAISDSRTGTKETQYF; CDR3 DNA: TGTGCCATCAGTGACTCCCGGACAGGGACGAAAGAGACCCAGTACTTC; clone size: .; D gene: TRBD1; J gene: TRBJ2-5; V gene: TRBV10-3
CDR3 protein: CATSVTGLGEKLFF; CDR3 DNA: TGTGCCACCAGTGTTACGGGGTTGGGAGAAAAACTGTTTTTT; clone size: .; D gene: .; J gene: TRBJ1-4; V gene: TRBV24-1
CDR3 protein: CASSYSIGLTYNEQFF; CDR3 DNA: TGTGCCAGCAGTTACTCGATAGGACTCACCTACAATGAGCAGTTCTTC; clone size: .; D gene: .; J gene: TRBJ2-1; V gene: TRBV6-5
CDR3 protein: CAISQRGSGELFF; CDR3 DNA: TGTGCCATCAGCCAAAGGGGTTCTGGGGAGCTGTTTTTT; clone size: .; D gene: .; J gene: TRBJ2-2; V gene: TRBV10-3
CDR3 protein: CASSPLTGTKTNSPLHF; CDR3 DNA: TGTGCCAGCTCACCACTAACCGGGACTAAAACTAATTCACCCCTCCACTTT; clone size: .; D gene: .; J gene: TRBJ1-6; V gene: TRBV18
CDR3 protein: CASSSGLAGSAYNEQFF; CDR3 DNA: TGTGCCAGCAGCTCGGGACTAGCGGGAAGTGCCTACAATGAGCAGTTCTTC; clone size: .; D gene: TRBD2; J gene: TRBJ2-1; V gene: TRBV5-4
CDR3 protein: CASSGQGVNTEAFF; CDR3 DNA: TGTGCCAGCAGCGGACAGGGGGTGAACACTGAAGCTTTCTTT; clone size: .; D gene: TRBD1; J gene: TRBJ1-1; V gene: TRBV5-4
CDR3 protein: CASTPGQGYEQYF; CDR3 DNA: TGTGCCAGCACTCCGGGACAGGGCTACGAGCAGTACTTC; clone size: .; D gene: TRBD1; J gene: TRBJ2-7; V gene: TRBV27
CDR3 protein: CASSSRTSGGYQNIQYF; CDR3 DNA: TGTGCCAGCAGCTCAAGGACTAGCGGGGGATACCAAAACATTCAGTACTTC; clone size: .; D gene: TRBD2; J gene: TRBJ2-4; V gene: TRBV13